Following are 2 T cell receptor beta chains from one sample sequenced in a study of cytomegalovirus exposure and HLA in healthy donors. PCR involved 60 Vbeta and 13 Jbeta primers. The data were produced by immunoSEQ multiplex PCR, yet TCRdb's version contains in-frame clones alone and is incomplete. The sample includes fewer than 250,000 clones, about 80% of them seen just once. Sample: PBMCs. These receptors originate from a woman in her forties in good health and CMV-seronegative.

This clone was picked up one time. The chain uses TRBV25-1 and TRBJ1-2, with D hard to call. Germline CDR1 reads MGHDK; CDR2 reads SYGVNS. Trimming shortened V by 2 bases and J by 0 bases, and 13 bases separated the two germline ends. The CDR3 totals 16 residues. The DNA of the CDR3 is TGTGCCAGCAGTGAAGGAGGTCTAGGTGCTAACTATGGCTACACCTTC. Translation gives CASSEGGLGANYGYTF.

This chain connects TRBV6-1 to TRBJ1-1, with D possibly matching TRBD1 (5 bases). V was cut by 6 bases and J by 6 bases, with 17 bases left in between. The CDR3 spans 14 residues. Per germline, CDR1 MNHNS and CDR2 SASEGT. DNA for the CDR3: TGTGCCAGCAGCAGGGAGGCCCTCTTTTCTGAAGCTTTCTTT. It specifies CASSREALFSEAFF.